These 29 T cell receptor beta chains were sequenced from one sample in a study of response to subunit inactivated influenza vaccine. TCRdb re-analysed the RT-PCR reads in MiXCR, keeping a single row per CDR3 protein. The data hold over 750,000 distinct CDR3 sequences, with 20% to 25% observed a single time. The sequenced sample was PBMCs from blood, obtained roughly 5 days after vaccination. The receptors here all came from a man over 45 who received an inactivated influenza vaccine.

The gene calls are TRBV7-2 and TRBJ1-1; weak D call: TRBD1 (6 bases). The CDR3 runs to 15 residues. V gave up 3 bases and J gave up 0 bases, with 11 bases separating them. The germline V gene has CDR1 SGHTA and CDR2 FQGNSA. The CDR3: CASSFYGTLNTEAFF. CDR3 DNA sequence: TGTGCCAGCAGCTTTTACGGGACACTGAACACTGAAGCTTTCTTT.

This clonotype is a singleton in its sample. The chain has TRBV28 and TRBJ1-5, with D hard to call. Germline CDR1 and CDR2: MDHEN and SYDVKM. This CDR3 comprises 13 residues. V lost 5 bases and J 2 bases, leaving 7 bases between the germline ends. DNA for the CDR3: TGTGCCAGCAGTCCGGCGGGCAATCAGCCCCAGCATTTT. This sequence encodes CASSPAGNQPQHF.

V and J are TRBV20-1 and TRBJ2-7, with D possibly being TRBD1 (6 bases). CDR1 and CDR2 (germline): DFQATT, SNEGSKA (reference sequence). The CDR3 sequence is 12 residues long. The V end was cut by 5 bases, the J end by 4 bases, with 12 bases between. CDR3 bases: TGCAGTGCTTCTAGGGGGAAGTACGAGCAGTACTTC. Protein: CSASRGKYEQYF.

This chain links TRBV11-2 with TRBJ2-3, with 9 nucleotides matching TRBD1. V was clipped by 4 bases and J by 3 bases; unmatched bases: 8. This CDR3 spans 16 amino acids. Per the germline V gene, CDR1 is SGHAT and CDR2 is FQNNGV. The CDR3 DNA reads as TGTGCCAGCAGCTCCTACAGGGGGCGGGCGACAGATACGCAGTATTTT. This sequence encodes CASSSYRGRATDTQYF.

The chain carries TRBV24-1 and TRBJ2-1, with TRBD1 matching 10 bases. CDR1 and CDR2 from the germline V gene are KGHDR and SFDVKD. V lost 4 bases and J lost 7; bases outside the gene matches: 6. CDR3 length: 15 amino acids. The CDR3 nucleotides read TGTGCCACCAGTGACCCCGGGACAGGGGCTAATGAGCAGTTCTTC. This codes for CATSDPGTGANEQFF.

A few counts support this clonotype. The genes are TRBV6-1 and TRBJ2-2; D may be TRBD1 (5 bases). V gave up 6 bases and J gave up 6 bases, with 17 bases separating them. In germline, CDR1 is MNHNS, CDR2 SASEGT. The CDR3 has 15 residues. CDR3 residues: CASSPVGLGAGELFF. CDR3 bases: TGTGCCAGCAGCCCAGTGGGTCTAGGGGCCGGGGAGCTGTTTTTT.

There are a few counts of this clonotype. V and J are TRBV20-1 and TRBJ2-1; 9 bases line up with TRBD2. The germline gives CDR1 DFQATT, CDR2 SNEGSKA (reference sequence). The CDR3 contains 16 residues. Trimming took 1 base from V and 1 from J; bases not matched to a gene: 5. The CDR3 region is CSARAAGGPSYNEQFF. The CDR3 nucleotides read TGCAGTGCTAGAGCGGCGGGAGGGCCATCCTACAATGAGCAGTTCTTC.

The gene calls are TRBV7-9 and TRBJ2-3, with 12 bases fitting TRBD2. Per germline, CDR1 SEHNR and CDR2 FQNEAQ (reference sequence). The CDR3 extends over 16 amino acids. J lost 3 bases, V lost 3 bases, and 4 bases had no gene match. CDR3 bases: TGTGCCAGCAGCTTCCAACTAGCGGGGGGAACAGATACGCAGTATTTT. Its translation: CASSFQLAGGTDTQYF.

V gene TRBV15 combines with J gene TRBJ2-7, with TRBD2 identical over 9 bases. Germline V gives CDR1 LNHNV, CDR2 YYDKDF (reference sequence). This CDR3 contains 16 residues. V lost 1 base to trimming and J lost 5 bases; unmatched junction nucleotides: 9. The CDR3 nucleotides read TGTGCCACCAGCAGAGTTCCTAATAGCGGGAGTCACGAGCAGTACTTC. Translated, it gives CATSRVPNSGSHEQYF.

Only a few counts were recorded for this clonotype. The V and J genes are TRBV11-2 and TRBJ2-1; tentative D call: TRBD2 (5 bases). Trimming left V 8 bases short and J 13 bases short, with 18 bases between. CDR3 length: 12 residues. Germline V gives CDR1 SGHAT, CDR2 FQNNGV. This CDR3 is CASGLRGDYQFF. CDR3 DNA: TGTGCCAGCGGACTCAGAGGAGACTACCAGTTCTTC.

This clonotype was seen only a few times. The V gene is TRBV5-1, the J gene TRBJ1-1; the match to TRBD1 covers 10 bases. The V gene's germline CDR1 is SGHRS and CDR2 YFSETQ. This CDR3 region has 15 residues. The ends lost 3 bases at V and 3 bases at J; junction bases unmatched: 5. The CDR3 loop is CASSSWTGGDTEAFF. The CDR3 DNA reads TGCGCCAGCAGCTCATGGACAGGGGGAGACACTGAAGCTTTCTTT.

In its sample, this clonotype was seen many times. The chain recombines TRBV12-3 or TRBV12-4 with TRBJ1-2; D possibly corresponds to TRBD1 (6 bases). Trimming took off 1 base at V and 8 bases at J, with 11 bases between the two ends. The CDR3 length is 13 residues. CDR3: CASSLVQGSGYTF. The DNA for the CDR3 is TGTGCCAGCAGTTTAGTACAGGGTTCAGGCTACACCTTC.

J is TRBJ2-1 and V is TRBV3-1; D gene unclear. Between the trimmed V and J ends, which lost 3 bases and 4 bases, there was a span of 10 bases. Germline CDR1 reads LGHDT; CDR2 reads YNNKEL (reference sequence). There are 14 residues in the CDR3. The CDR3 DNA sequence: TGTGCCAGCAGCCAGAGTTCGGTTTACAATGAGCAGTTCTTC. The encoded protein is CASSQSSVYNEQFF.

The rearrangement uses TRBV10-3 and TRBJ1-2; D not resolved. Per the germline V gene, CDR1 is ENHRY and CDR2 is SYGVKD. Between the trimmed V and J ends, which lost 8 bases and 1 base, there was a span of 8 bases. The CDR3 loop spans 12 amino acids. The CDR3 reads CAISRDNYGYTF. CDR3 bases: TGTGCCATCTCTAGAGATAACTATGGCTACACCTTC.

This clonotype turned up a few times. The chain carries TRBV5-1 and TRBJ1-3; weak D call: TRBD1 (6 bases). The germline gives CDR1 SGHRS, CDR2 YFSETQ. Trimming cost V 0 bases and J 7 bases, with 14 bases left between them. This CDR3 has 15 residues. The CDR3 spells CASSLVAGQGNTIYF. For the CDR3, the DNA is TGCGCCAGCAGCTTGGTGGCAGGCCAGGGGAACACCATATATTTT. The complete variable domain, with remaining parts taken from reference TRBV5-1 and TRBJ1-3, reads KAGVTQTPRYLIKTRGQQVTLSCSPISGHRSVSWYQQTPGQGLQFLFEYFSETQRNKGNFPGRFSGRQFSNSRSEMNVSTLELGDSALYLCASSLVAGQGNTIYFGEGSWLTVV.

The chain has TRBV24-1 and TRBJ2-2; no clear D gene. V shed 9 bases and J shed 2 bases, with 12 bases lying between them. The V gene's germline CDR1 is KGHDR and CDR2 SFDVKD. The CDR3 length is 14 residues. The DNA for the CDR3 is TGTGCCACCGGGGTTCACGGTAACACCGGGGAGCTGTTTTTT. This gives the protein CATGVHGNTGELFF.

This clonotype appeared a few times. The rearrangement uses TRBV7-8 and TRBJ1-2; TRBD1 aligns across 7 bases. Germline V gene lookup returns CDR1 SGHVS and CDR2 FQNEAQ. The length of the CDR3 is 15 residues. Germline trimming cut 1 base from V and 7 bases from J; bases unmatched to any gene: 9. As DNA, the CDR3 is TGTGCCAGCAGCTTAGAGACAGGGATCGGGTCTGGCTACACCTTC. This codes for CASSLETGIGSGYTF.

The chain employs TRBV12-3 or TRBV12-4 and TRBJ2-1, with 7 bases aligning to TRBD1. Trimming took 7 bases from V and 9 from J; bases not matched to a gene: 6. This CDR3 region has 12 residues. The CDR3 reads CASNRQGTEQFF. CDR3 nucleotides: TGTGCCAGCAATAGACAGGGTACTGAGCAGTTCTTC.

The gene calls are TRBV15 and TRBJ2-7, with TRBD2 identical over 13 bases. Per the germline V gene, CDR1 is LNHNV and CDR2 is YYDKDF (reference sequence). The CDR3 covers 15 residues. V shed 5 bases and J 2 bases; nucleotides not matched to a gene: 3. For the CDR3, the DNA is TGTGCCACCAGCGGTGGACTAGCGGGGGCCTACGAGCAGTACTTC. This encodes CATSGGLAGAYEQYF.

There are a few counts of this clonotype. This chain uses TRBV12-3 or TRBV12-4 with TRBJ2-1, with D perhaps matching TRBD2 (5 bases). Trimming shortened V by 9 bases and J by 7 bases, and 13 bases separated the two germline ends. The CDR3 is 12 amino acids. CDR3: CASGVAWNEQFF. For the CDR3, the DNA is TGTGCCAGTGGAGTAGCGTGGAATGAGCAGTTCTTC.

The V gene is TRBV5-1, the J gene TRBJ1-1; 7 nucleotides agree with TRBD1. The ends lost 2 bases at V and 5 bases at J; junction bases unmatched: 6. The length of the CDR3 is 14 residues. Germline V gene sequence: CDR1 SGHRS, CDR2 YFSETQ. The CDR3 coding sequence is TGCGCCAGCAGCTTTGATTACAGGGGTACTGAAGCTTTCTTT. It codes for CASSFDYRGTEAFF.

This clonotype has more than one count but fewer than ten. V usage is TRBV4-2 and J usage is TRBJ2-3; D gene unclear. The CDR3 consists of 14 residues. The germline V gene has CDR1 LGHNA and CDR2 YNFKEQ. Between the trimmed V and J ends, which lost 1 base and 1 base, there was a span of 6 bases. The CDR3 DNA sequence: TGTGCCAGCAGCCAAGCTCGGCGCACAGATACGCAGTATTTT. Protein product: CASSQARRTDTQYF.

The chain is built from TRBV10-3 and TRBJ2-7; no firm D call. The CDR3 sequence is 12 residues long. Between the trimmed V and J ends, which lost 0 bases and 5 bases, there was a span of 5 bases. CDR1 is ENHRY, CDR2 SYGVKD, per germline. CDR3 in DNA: TGTGCCATCAGTGAGTCGACCCACGAGCAGTACTTC. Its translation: CAISESTHEQYF.

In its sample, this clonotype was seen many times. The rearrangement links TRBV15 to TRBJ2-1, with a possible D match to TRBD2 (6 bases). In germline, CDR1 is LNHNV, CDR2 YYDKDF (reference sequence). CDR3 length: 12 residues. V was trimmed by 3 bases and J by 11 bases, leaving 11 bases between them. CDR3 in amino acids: CATSRREEQQFF. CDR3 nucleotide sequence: TGTGCCACCAGCAGGAGGGAGGAGCAGCAGTTCTTC. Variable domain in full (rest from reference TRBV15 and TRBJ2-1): DAMVIQNPRYQVTQFGKPVTLSCSQTLNHNVMYWYQQKSSQAPKLLFHYYDKDFNNEADTPDNFQSRRPNTSFCFLDIRSPGLGDTAMYLCATSRREEQQFFGPGTRLTVL.

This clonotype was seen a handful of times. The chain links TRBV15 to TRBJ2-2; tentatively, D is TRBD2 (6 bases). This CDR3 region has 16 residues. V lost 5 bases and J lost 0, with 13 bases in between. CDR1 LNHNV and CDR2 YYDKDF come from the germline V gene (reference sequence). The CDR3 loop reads CATSGRRVTNTGELFF. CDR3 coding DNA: TGTGCCACCAGCGGACGGAGGGTTACGAACACCGGGGAGCTGTTTTTT. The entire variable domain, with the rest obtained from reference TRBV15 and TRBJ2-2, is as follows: DAMVIQNPRYQVTQFGKPVTLSCSQTLNHNVMYWYQQKSSQAPKLLFHYYDKDFNNEADTPDNFQSRRPNTSFCFLDIRSPGLGDTAMYLCATSGRRVTNTGELFFGEGSRLTVL.

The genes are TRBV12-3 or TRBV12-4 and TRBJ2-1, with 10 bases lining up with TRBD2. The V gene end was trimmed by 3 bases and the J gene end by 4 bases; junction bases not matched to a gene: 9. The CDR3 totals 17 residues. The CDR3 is CASSFLMTSGWYNEQFF. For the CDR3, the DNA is TGTGCCAGCAGTTTCTTAATGACTAGCGGGTGGTACAATGAGCAGTTCTTC.

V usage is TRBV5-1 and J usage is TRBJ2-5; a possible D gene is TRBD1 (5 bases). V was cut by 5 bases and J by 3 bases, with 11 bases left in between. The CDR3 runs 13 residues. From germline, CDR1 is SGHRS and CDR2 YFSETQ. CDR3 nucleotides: TGCGCCAGCAGAAGACAGAGTGAAGAGACCCAGTACTTC. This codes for CASRRQSEETQYF. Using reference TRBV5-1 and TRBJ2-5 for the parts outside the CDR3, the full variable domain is KAGVTQTPRYLIKTRGQQVTLSCSPISGHRSVSWYQQTPGQGLQFLFEYFSETQRNKGNFPGRFSGRQFSNSRSEMNVSTLELGDSALYLCASRRQSEETQYFGPGTRLLVL.

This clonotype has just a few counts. CDR3 in DNA: TGTGCCAGCAGACTGGACAGGGGGAAATCCAATGAGCAGTTCTTC. This encodes CASRLDRGKSNEQFF. The V and J genes are TRBV12-3 or TRBV12-4 and TRBJ2-1, with TRBD1 identical over 10 bases. J gave up 6 bases and V 6 bases, and 8 bases lay outside the gene matches. The length of the CDR3 is 15 residues.

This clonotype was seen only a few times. The CDR3 here is CATSDARVYTQYF. DNA of the CDR3: TGTGCCACCAGTGATGCCAGGGTATATACGCAGTATTTT. The rearrangement joins TRBV24-1 to TRBJ2-3; the D gene is possibly TRBD1 (5 bases). The CDR3 is 13 amino acids. V was pared by 3 bases and J by 7 bases, with 10 bases between. Germline CDR1 is KGHDR and CDR2 is SFDVKD.